The clone carrying this T cell receptor (beta chain) was detected only a few times. Its target is not known. A much larger clone is a single base away; this may be a read error. This sample was taken from a study of T cells in Graves' hyperthyroidism and ophthalmopathy. This CDR3 comprises 11 residues. The V end lost 2 bases, the J end lost 6 bases, and 5 bases lay between the germline ends. Germline V gene sequence: CDR1 LGHDT, CDR2 YNNKEL (reference sequence). Study results and limitations: The blood repertoire included most of the expanded thyroid clonotypes above 0.001. Ophthalmopathy, as predicted by the model, came a median 6.5 months after the prediction.

In the ophthalmopathy cohort, Clinical Activity Score was at least 3, NOSPECS grade at least 4, and duration under 3 months. TCR beta CDR3 sequences were amplified from RNA transcripts. A first-round RT-PCR of the TCR CDR3 used the HTBI primer set. TCRdb itself ran the multiplex PCR reads through MiXCR, one entry per CDR3 protein. The profile shows approximately 400,000 distinct CDR3 sequences, more than 14% of them singletons. The V call is TRBV3-1, the J call TRBJ2-7; D gene uncertain. The sequencing sample was made of blood. This TCR came from a woman aged 25-40 years with Graves' ophthalmopathy. The CDR3 reads CASSQHCEQYF. CDR3 in DNA: TGTGCCAGCAGCCAACATTGCGAGCAGTACTTC.